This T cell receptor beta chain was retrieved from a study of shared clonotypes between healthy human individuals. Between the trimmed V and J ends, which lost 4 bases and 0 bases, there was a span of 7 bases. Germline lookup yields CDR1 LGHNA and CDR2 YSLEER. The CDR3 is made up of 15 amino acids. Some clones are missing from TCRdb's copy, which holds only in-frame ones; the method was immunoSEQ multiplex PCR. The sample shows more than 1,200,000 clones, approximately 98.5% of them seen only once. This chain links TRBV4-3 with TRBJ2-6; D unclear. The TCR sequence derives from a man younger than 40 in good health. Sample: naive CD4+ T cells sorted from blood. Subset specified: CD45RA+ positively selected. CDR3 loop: CASSRDTSGANVLTF. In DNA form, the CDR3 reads TGCGCCAGCAGCCGAGACACCTCTGGGGCCAACGTCCTGACTTTC.